This TCR beta chain was retrieved from a study of T-cell memory formation after mild COVID-19. Whole-study context: Clusters of TCRs were largely donor specific. Regarding the study as a whole: Largely, contracting CD4+ clones fell within CM and EM, and contracting CD8+ clones within EMRA. Some clones that responded were present in memory (sampled pre-infection), which suggests cross-reactive memory joined.

After 5'RACE with constant-segment primers, TCR alpha and TCR beta cDNA libraries carrying sample barcodes and UMIs were obtained. TCRdb re-called the 5' RACE reads through MiXCR, storing one row per CDR3 protein. Of 250,000 to 350,000 distinct CDR3 sequences listed, 15% to 20% are singletons. As concerns this clonotype: What it recognizes is unknown.

The CDR3 is 15 amino acids. The V gene end was trimmed by 5 bases and the J gene end by 11 bases; junction bases not matched to a gene: 12. Germline assignment: CDR1 MNHEY and CDR2 SMNVEV (reference sequence). The chain has TRBV27 and TRBJ1-6; 7 positions match TRBD1. The sample was PBMCs or a T cell subset sorted from them (not recorded which). The receptor was derived from a man aged 18 to 29 who had mild COVID-19 (a few samples of this study predate the infection). Cell type and time point are not known. CDR3 region: CASSAQGGAGTPLHF. Written as DNA, the CDR3 is TGTGCCAGCAGTGCCCAGGGGGGCGCTGGGACACCCCTCCACTTT.